Listed here are 30 T cell receptor beta chains from one sample, sequenced in a study of response to subunit inactivated influenza vaccine (dated by TCRdb to 2016 to 2019). The time point label corresponds to: 45 days after influenza vaccine administration. The library was produced with RT-PCR. Data came from an Illumina HiSeq 2500. TCRdb reanalyzed the raw reads on its own, using fastp at Q25 for trimming and MiXCR for clone calling, and kept in-frame beta chains. Rows are combined by CDR3 protein, so each entry shows the most common genes and DNA. The sample table holds over 450,000 distinct CDR3 sequences, of which roughly 13% were seen once. The ten largest clones add up to over 10% of the sample. Material: PBMCs from blood, obtained roughly 6 weeks after vaccination. All receptors come from a man aged 50 to 60 who received an inactivated influenza vaccine. Donor details come from another sample of the same person, matched by shared clones.

This clonotype was counted between two and nine times. J is TRBJ2-5 and V is TRBV29-1; 7 nucleotides line up with TRBD1. Unmatched junction bases numbered 4, after V lost 4 bases and J lost 5 bases. The CDR3 sequence is 12 residues long. Germline CDR1 is SQVTM and CDR2 is ANQGSEA. The CDR3 here is CSVVRGPETQYF. Written as DNA, the CDR3 is TGCAGCGTTGTGAGGGGGCCGGAGACCCAGTACTTC.

CDR3 coding DNA: TGTGCCACCAGTGATTGGACAGGGGGCTCGTCTCGGGAGCTGTTTTTT. Protein product: CATSDWTGGSSRELFF. The chain employs TRBV24-1 and TRBJ2-2; 11 bases are shared with TRBD1. CDR3 size: 16 residues. V lost 2 bases to trimming and J lost 9 bases; unmatched junction nucleotides: 7. The germline CDR1 and CDR2 sequences are KGHDR and SFDVKD.

This clonotype was detected a few times. At one end the junction does not follow the germline gene, possibly because of a read error. The V gene is TRBV6-1, the J gene TRBJ2-7, with a possible D match to TRBD2 (6 bases). Germline V gene sequence: CDR1 MNHNS, CDR2 SASEGT. This CDR3 comprises 16 residues. The CDR3 protein is CASTIIGDGGSYAQYF. The CDR3 DNA reads TGTGCCAGCACCATCATTGGGGACGGAGGGTCCTACGCGCAGTACTTC.

The CDR3 DNA is TGTGCCATCAGGGGCGGGGGGCGAGGTGTAACAGATACGCAGTATTTT. Amino acids: CAIRGGGRGVTDTQYF. The rearrangement links TRBV10-3 to TRBJ2-3; 8 positions match TRBD2. The ends lost 6 bases at V and 3 bases at J; junction bases unmatched: 11. The germline CDR1 and CDR2 sequences are ENHRY and SYGVKD. The CDR3 is 16 residues long.

This clonotype came up many times. The chain links TRBV5-1 to TRBJ2-3, with TRBD2 matching 9 bases. This CDR3 spans 15 amino acids. With V trimmed by 6 bases and J by 0 bases, 5 bases remained unmatched. Germline-derived CDR1 and CDR2 are SGHRS and YFSETQ. The CDR3 sequence is CASTSGTSSTDTQYF. CDR3 nucleotides: TGCGCCAGCACGTCCGGGACTAGCAGCACAGATACGCAGTATTTT.

This clonotype has only a few counts. The CDR3 DNA is TGTGCCAGCAGCTTCCACCAGTCGGGACGCGGGGGTTATGGCTACACCTTC. Protein product: CASSFHQSGRGGYGYTF. This rearrangement joins TRBV7-9 to TRBJ1-2; D is perhaps TRBD1 (5 bases). The V gene's germline CDR1 is SEHNR and CDR2 FQNEAQ (reference sequence). V lost 3 bases to trimming and J lost 5 bases, with 22 bases between them. The CDR3 has 17 residues.

Regarding this clonotype: The junction departs from the called germline gene at one end, perhaps through a read error. This chain uses TRBV20-1 with TRBJ2-1; 7 nucleotides agree with TRBD2. Looked up from germline, CDR1 is DFQATT and CDR2 is SNEGSKA (reference sequence). The CDR3 spans 16 residues. As DNA, the CDR3 is TGCTGTGCTAGAGACCCTAGCGGTCGGACCTACAATGAGCAGTTCTTC. Its translation: CCARDPSGRTYNEQFF.

This clonotype was detected a few times. The chain combines TRBV20-1 with TRBJ2-7, with TRBD1 matching over 10 bases. This CDR3 has 14 amino acids. J lost 5 bases, V lost 2 bases, and 6 bases had no gene match. CDR1 is DFQATT, CDR2 SNEGSKA, per germline (reference sequence). Here the CDR3 reads CSARPGTGAHEQYF. For the CDR3, the DNA is TGCAGTGCTAGACCCGGGACAGGGGCCCACGAGCAGTACTTC.

The rearrangement links TRBV4-3 to TRBJ2-1; D not resolved. Germline CDR1 and CDR2: LGHNA and YSLEER. The CDR3 is 15 amino acids. V dropped 1 base and J dropped 0 bases, with 7 bases sitting between them. CDR3 coding DNA: TGCGCCAGCAGCCAAGGACTGATCTCCTACAATGAGCAGTTCTTC. It translates to CASSQGLISYNEQFF.

V gene TRBV12-3 or TRBV12-4 combines with J gene TRBJ2-1; D possibly corresponds to TRBD1 (5 bases). V was trimmed by 3 bases and J by 5 bases, leaving 11 bases between them. The CDR3 runs 14 residues. CDR3 in DNA: TGTGCCAGCAGTTTGTGGTGGGGCCACAATGAGCAGTTCTTC. It yields the protein CASSLWWGHNEQFF.

The chain couples TRBV28 to TRBJ1-2; D is possibly TRBD1 (6 bases). Trimming took 3 bases from V and 0 from J, leaving 11 bases between them. Germline assignment: CDR1 MDHEN and CDR2 SYDVKM. The CDR3 covers 15 residues. The CDR3 region is CASSFIRGANYGYTF. The CDR3 DNA sequence: TGTGCCAGCAGTTTCATCAGGGGAGCTAACTATGGCTACACCTTC.

The sample holds a few counts of this clonotype. The J gene is TRBJ2-7, the V gene TRBV15; D is unclear. Trimming took 0 bases from V and 2 from J, leaving 8 bases between them. Germline CDR1 reads LNHNV; CDR2 reads YYDKDF (reference sequence). This CDR3 spans 14 amino acids. The CDR3 loop is CATSRDSLAYEQYF. CDR3 sequence (DNA): TGTGCCACCAGCAGAGATAGCCTCGCCTACGAGCAGTACTTC.

In this sample, this clonotype turned up many times. V and J are TRBV29-1 and TRBJ2-4; TRBD1 might be the D (8 bases). This CDR3 contains 13 residues. V was trimmed by 7 bases and J by 7 bases, leaving 17 bases between them. Per the germline V gene, CDR1 is SQVTM and CDR2 is ANQGSEA. CDR3 DNA: TGCAGCGCTTCAGACAGGGGAGGGAACATTCAGTACTTC. The encoded protein is CSASDRGGNIQYF.

This clonotype appeared many times. J is TRBJ1-1 and V is TRBV7-6, with TRBD1 as a possible D gene (6 bases). This CDR3 contains 14 residues. Trimming removed 5 bases from V and 1 base from J, with 11 bases in between. In germline, CDR1 is SGHVS, CDR2 FNYEAQ. This CDR3 reads CASSPGQTNTEAFF. For the CDR3, the DNA is TGTGCCAGCAGCCCGGGACAAACGAACACTGAAGCTTTCTTT. Together with reference TRBV7-6 and TRBJ1-1, the CDR3 gives the full variable domain: GAGVSQSPRYKVTKRGQDVALRCDPISGHVSLYWYRQALGQGPEFLTYFNYEAQQDKSGLPNDRFSAERPEGSISTLTIQRTEQRDSAMYRCASSPGQTNTEAFFGQGTRLTVV.

This chain links TRBV6-1 with TRBJ2-5; 8 bases agree with TRBD1. The CDR3 spans 15 residues. Germline V gene sequence: CDR1 MNHNS, CDR2 SASEGT. Losses at the gene ends were 6 bases for V and 3 bases for J; bases not matched to a gene: 9. The CDR3 here is CASSRNRGIEETQYF. CDR3 nucleotides: TGTGCCAGCAGCCGTAACAGGGGGATTGAAGAGACCCAGTACTTC.

This clonotype turned up a few times. The rearrangement links TRBV7-2 to TRBJ2-7, with D unclear. CDR1 and CDR2 (germline): SGHTA, FQGNSA. The CDR3 length is 14 residues. Trimming cost V 0 bases and J 5 bases, with 11 bases left between them. This CDR3 is CASSLALMSDEQYF. The CDR3, as DNA: TGTGCCAGCAGCTTAGCCCTGATGTCTGACGAGCAGTACTTC. Full variable domain (rest looked up from reference TRBV7-2 and TRBJ2-7): GAGVSQSPSNKVTEKGKDVELRCDPISGHTALYWYRQSLGQGLEFLIYFQGNSAPDKSGLPSDRFSAERTGGSVSTLTIQRTQQEDSAVYLCASSLALMSDEQYFGPGTRLTVT.

This clonotype was observed many times. The V gene is TRBV7-2, the J gene TRBJ1-2; D call uncertain. CDR1 SGHTA and CDR2 FQGNSA come from the germline V gene. V was pared by 2 bases and J by 1 base, with 8 bases between. CDR3 size: 14 residues. The CDR3 DNA sequence: TGTGCCAGCAGCTTAAGTGGCAGTAACTATGGCTACACCTTC. This codes for CASSLSGSNYGYTF.

In this sample, this clonotype turned up a few times. The V call is TRBV6-1, the J call TRBJ2-1; D remains unclear. The CDR3 has 16 residues. Germline V lookup: CDR1 MNHNS, CDR2 SASEGT. Trimming shortened V by 5 bases and J by 0 bases, and 14 bases separated the two germline ends. This CDR3 is CASSHRLSSSYNEQFF. CDR3 bases: TGTGCCAGCAGTCATCGGCTTTCCAGCTCCTACAATGAGCAGTTCTTC.

This clonotype was seen a handful of times. The chain combines TRBV20-1 with TRBJ2-1; 16 nucleotides align to TRBD2. This CDR3 has 19 amino acids. Germline CDR1 is DFQATT and CDR2 is SNEGSKA (reference sequence). Trimming took 0 bases from V and 9 from J; bases not matched to a gene: 14. The DNA of the CDR3 is TGCAGTGCTAGAGATTCAAGGGGACTAGCGGGAGGGCCATTAGGTGAGCAGTTCTTC. This encodes CSARDSRGLAGGPLGEQFF.

The V call is TRBV5-1, the J call TRBJ2-1; maybe TRBD1 (6 bases). The V end was cut by 0 bases, the J end by 9 bases, with 13 bases between. This CDR3 spans 14 amino acids. From germline, CDR1 is SGHRS and CDR2 YFSETQ. Here the CDR3 reads CASSLDRALSEQFF. CDR3 DNA sequence: TGCGCCAGCAGCTTGGACAGGGCGTTAAGTGAGCAGTTCTTC.

The genes are TRBV6-2 or TRBV6-3 and TRBJ2-5, with a possible D match to TRBD1 (5 bases). There are 16 residues in the CDR3. Germline V CDR1 and CDR2: MNHEY, SVGEGT. V lost 0 bases and J 2 bases, leaving 13 bases between the germline ends. The CDR3 DNA sequence: TGTGCCAGCAGTTACTCTCGCCGACAGATACAAGAGACCCAGTACTTC. This codes for CASSYSRRQIQETQYF.

This clonotype appeared a few times. CDR3 in DNA: TGTGCCAGCTCACCATCTGTACGAGGGGGCTTGAACACTGAAGCTTTCTTT. It translates to CASSPSVRGGLNTEAFF. This rearrangement joins TRBV18 to TRBJ1-1, with 7 bases that match TRBD1. Germline lookup yields CDR1 KGHSH and CDR2 LQKENI. With V trimmed by 2 bases and J by 0 bases, 9 bases remained unmatched. The CDR3 is made up of 17 amino acids.

This clonotype was detected a few times. The CDR3: CASSLRLAGGKTGELFF. For the CDR3, the DNA is TGCGCCAGCAGCTTACGACTAGCGGGAGGAAAAACCGGGGAGCTGTTTTTT. The V gene is TRBV5-1, the J gene TRBJ2-2; 13 bases fit TRBD2. In germline, CDR1 is SGHRS, CDR2 YFSETQ. Trimming removed 2 bases from V and 5 bases from J; junction bases left unmatched: 6. The CDR3 spans 17 residues.

The rearrangement uses TRBV5-1 and TRBJ2-2; D is possibly TRBD1 or TRBD2 (5 bases each). Trimming took 5 bases from V and 7 from J, leaving 21 bases between them. The germline V gene encodes CDR1 SGHRS and CDR2 YFSETQ. The CDR3 is 16 residues long. Here the CDR3 reads CASREKGRPTFGELFF. The DNA of the CDR3 is TGCGCCAGCAGGGAGAAGGGACGGCCGACTTTCGGGGAGCTGTTTTTT.

The sample holds a few counts of this clonotype. The chain's CDR3 is CASSPGLAVSLSNEQFF. The CDR3 nucleotides are TGCGCCAGCAGCCCTGGACTAGCGGTTTCACTGAGCAATGAGCAGTTCTTC. The V and J genes are TRBV5-1 and TRBJ2-1, with 10 bases that match TRBD2. J gave up 6 bases and V 4 bases, and 13 bases lay outside the gene matches. The CDR3 has 17 amino acids. Germline V gene data show CDR1 as SGHRS and CDR2 as YFSETQ.

This clonotype has more than one count but fewer than ten. DNA of the CDR3: TGTGCCAGCAGCTCATCAGGGCCCCAGCAGTACTTC. Protein: CASSSSGPQQYF. This chain links TRBV7-2 with TRBJ2-7; TRBD1 is a possible D gene (5 bases). Germline CDR1 reads SGHTA; CDR2 reads FQGNSA. V lost 4 bases to trimming and J lost 8 bases, with 12 bases between them. The CDR3 length is 12 residues.

The J gene is TRBJ2-1, the V gene TRBV6-1; 14 nucleotides agree with TRBD2. Germline CDR1 reads MNHNS; CDR2 reads SASEGT. Unmatched junction bases numbered 6, after V lost 6 bases and J lost 5 bases. This CDR3 is built from 16 residues. CDR3 protein: CASRNLGLAGDNEQFF. DNA for the CDR3: TGTGCCAGCAGGAACCTGGGACTAGCGGGAGACAATGAGCAGTTCTTC.

Ten or more counts support this clonotype. The CDR3 sequence is CATSRDRVTGELFF. Written as DNA, the CDR3 is TGTGCCACCAGCAGGGACAGGGTAACCGGGGAGCTGTTTTTT. V usage is TRBV15 and J usage is TRBJ2-2, with TRBD1 matching 8 bases. Looked up from germline, CDR1 is LNHNV and CDR2 is YYDKDF (reference sequence). This CDR3 is built from 14 residues. Trimming at V came to 3 bases and at J to 5 bases, leaving 2 bases not matched to a gene.

This clonotype was detected ten times or more. The chain couples TRBV28 to TRBJ2-7; 13 bases map to TRBD2. CDR1 and CDR2 from the germline V gene are MDHEN and SYDVKM. The CDR3 covers 15 residues. The V segment lost 6 bases and the J segment 2 bases; nucleotides outside the gene matches: 4. The CDR3 bases are TGTGCCAGCAGCCCACTAGCGGGGGGGCCCTACGAGCAGTACTTC. This gives the protein CASSPLAGGPYEQYF.

The V and J genes are TRBV4-1 and TRBJ1-5; weak D call: TRBD1 (5 bases). The ends were cut back, 3 bases at V and 2 bases at J, with 20 bases in the middle. The CDR3 is 18 residues long. CDR1 is MGHRA, CDR2 YSYEKL, per germline. This CDR3 reads CASSQRPLDKGGNQPQHF. CDR3 coding DNA: TGCGCCAGCAGCCAGCGTCCTCTGGACAAAGGGGGCAATCAGCCCCAGCATTTT.